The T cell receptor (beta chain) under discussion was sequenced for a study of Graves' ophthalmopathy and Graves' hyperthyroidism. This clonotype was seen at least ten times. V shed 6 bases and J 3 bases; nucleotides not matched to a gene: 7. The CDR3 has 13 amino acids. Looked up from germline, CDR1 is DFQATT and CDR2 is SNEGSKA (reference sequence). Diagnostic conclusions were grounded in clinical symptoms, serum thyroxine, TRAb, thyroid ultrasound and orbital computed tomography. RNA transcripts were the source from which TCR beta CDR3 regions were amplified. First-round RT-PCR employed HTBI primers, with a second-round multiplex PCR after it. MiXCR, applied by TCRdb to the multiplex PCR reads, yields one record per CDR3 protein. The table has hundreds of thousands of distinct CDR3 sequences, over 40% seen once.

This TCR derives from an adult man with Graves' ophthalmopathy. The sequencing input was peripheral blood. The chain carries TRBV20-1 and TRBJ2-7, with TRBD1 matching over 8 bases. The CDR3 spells CSAKGQDVYEQYF. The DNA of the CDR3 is TGCAGTGCAAAGGGACAGGACGTCTACGAGCAGTACTTC.